This TCR beta chain was documented in a study of control samples from healthy donors and cancer patients. Generated by immunoSEQ multiplex PCR, the TCRdb table keeps only in-frame clones and is missing some. Counted here are 120,000 to 150,000 clones, 89% occurring once; the ten biggest clones make up just under 5%. Germline V lookup: CDR1 SGHDT, CDR2 YYEEEE. With V trimmed by 5 bases and J by 5 bases, 7 bases remained unmatched. There are 14 residues in the CDR3. The TCR was taken from a man aged 25-45 years in good health. The chain is built from TRBV5-6 and TRBJ2-7; 10 bases line up with TRBD1. The material sequenced was blood. The DNA for the CDR3 is TGTGCCAGCAGTTCGACAGGGGGCTTCGACGAGCAGTACTTC. Amino acids: CASSSTGGFDEQYF.